Listed below are T cell receptor beta chains from one sample, sequenced in a study of blood T cell repertoires in COVID-19. Produced via immunoSEQ multiplex PCR; TCRdb's table is partial and in-frame only. The data show some 290,000 clones, with almost 90% seen just once and 2.5% to 3.5% held by the top ten. The sequenced sample consisted of peripheral blood. These receptors all stem from a young woman with COVID-19, enrolled during active disease. The CDR3 runs from the conserved cysteine through the conserved F or W. The D gene is left open where the match is weak. Some rows have no size entry. The others give once, few or many, or a class for an expanded clone.

TRBD2	TRBV27	TRBJ2-3	15	-	CASHAGLAATDTQYF	TGTGCCAGCCACGCGGGACTAGCGGCCACAGATACGCAGTATTTT
-	TRBV3-1/TRBV3-2	TRBJ1-4	15	-	CASSQDPATNEKLFF	TGTGCCAGCAGCCAAGATCCAGCAACTAATGAAAAACTGTTTTTT
-	TRBV5-8	TRBJ1-2	15	-	CASSLYGGGNYGYTF	TGTGCCAGCAGCTTGTACGGTGGAGGGAACTATGGCTACACCTTC
-	TRBV5-1	TRBJ1-3	14	-	CASSAGQSGNTIYF	TGCGCCAGCAGCGCCGGACAATCGGGAAACACCATATATTTT
TRBD1	TRBV11-3	TRBJ2-2	17	-	CASSLGTGGANTGELFF	TGTGCCAGCAGCTTAGGGACAGGGGGCGCGAACACCGGGGAGCTGTTTTTT
-	TRBV3-1/TRBV3-2	TRBJ2-2	14	-	CASSQDSGSRELFF	TGTGCCAGCAGCCAAGATTCCGGGAGCAGGGAGCTGTTTTTT
-	TRBV9	TRBJ1-1	14	-	CASSVGPGGTEAFF	TGTGCCAGCAGCGTAGGGCCGGGGGGCACTGAAGCTTTCTTT
TRBD1	TRBV18	TRBJ1-6	17	-	CASSPLGTAQYNSPLHF	TGTGCCAGCTCACCACTGGGGACAGCTCAGTATAATTCACCCCTCCACTTT
TRBD1	TRBV7-9	TRBJ1-2	15	-	CASSWGDSSIYGYTF	TGTGCCAGCAGCTGGGGGGACAGTTCGATCTATGGCTACACCTTC
-	TRBV29-1	TRBJ2-4	15	-	CSVAGDIFSKNIQYF	TGCAGCGTTGCTGGCGACATCTTTTCCAAAAACATTCAGTACTTC
-	TRBV5-4	TRBJ1-3	14	once	CASSLSGSGNTIYF	TGTGCCAGCAGCTTGTCGGGCTCTGGAAACACCATATATTTT
-	TRBV30	TRBJ2-7	14	-	CAWSDPPGRYEQYF	TGTGCCTGGAGTGACCCCCCAGGGCGCTACGAGCAGTACTTC
-	TRBV5-4	TRBJ1-1	14	once	CASSHPRRDTEAFF	TGTGCCAGCAGCCACCCGAGGCGGGACACTGAAGCTTTCTTT
TRBD1	TRBV24-1	TRBJ1-2	17	-	CATSDVGNGRTGYGYTF	TGTGCCACCAGTGATGTGGGGAATGGTCGGACAGGGTATGGCTACACCTTC